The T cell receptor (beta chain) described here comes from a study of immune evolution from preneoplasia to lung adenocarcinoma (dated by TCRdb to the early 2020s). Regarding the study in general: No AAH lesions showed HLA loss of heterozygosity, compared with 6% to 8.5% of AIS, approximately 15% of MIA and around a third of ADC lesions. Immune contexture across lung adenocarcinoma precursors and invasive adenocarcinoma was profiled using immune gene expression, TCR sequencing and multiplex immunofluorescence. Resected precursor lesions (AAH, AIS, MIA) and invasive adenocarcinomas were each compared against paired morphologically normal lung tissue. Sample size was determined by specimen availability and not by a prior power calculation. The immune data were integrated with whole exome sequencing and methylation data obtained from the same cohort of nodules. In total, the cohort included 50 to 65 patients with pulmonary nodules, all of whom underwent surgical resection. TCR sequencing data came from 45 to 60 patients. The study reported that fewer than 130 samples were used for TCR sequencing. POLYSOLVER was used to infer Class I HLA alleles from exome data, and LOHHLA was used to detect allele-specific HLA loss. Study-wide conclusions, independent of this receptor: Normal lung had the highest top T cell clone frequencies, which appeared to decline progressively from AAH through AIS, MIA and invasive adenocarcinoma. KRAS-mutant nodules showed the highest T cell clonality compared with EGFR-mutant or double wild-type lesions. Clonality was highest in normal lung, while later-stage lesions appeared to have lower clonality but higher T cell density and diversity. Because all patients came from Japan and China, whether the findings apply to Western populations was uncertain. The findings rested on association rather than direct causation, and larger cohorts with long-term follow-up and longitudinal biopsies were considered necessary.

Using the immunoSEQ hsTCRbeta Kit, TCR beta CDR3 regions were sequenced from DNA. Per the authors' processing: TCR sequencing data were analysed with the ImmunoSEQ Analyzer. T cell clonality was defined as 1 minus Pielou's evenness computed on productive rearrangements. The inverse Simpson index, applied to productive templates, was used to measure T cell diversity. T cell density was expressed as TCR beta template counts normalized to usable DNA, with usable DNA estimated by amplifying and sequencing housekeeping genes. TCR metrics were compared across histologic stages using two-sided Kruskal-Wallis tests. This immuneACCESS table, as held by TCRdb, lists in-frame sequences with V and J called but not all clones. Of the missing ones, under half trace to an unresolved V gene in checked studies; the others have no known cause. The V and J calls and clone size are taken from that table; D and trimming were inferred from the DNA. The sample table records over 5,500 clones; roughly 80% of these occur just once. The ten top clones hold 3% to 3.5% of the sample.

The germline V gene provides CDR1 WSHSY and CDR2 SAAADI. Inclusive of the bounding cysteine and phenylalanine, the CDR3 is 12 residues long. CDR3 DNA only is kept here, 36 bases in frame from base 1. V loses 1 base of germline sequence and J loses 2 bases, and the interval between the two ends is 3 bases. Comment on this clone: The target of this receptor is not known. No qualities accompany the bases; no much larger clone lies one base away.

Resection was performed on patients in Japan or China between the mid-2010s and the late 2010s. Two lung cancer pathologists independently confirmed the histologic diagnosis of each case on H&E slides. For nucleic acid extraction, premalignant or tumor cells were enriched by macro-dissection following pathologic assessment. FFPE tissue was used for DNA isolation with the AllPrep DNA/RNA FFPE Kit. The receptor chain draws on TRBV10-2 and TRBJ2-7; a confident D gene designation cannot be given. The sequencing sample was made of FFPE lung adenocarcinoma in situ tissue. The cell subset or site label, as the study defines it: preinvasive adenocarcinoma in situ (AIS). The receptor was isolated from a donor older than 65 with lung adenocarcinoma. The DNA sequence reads TGCGCCAGCAGTGAGTTCACCTACGAGCAGTACTTC. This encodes CASSEFTYEQYF.